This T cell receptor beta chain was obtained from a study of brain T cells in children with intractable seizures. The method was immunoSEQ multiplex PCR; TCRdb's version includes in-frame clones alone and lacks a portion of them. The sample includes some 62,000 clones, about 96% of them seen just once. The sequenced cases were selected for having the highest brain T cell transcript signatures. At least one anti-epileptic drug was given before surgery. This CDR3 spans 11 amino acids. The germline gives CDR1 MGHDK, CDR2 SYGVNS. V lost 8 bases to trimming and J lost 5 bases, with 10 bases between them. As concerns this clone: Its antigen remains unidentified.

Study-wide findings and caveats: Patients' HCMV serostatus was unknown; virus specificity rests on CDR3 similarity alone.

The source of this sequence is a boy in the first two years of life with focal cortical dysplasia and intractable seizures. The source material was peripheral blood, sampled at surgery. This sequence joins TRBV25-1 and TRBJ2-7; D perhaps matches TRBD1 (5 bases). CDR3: CASFAGNEQYF. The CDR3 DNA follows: TGTGCCAGCTTTGCAGGGAACGAGCAGTACTTC.